The 5 T cell receptor beta chains in this list originate from one sample, sequenced in a study of shared clonotypes between healthy human individuals. Clones were read by immunoSEQ multiplex PCR, and TCRdb kept only the in-frame ones, dropping some. This table has over a million clones, less than 99% appearing once. Sequencing used naive CD4+ T cells sorted from blood. Subset in this sample: CD45RA+ positively selected. These receptors originate from a man under 40 in good health.

The rearrangement uses TRBV6-5 and TRBJ2-1; D is ambiguous. V was shortened by 0 bases and J by 9 bases, with 15 bases between the two germline ends. The CDR3 loop spans 15 amino acids. Germline CDR1 reads MNHEY; CDR2 reads SVGAGI. CDR3: CASSYSTLSLREQFF. The CDR3 nucleotides read TGTGCCAGCAGTTACTCGACTCTTAGCCTACGTGAGCAGTTCTTC.

This chain connects TRBV5-1 to TRBJ2-1, with 16 bases identical to TRBD2. J was trimmed by 2 bases and V by 3 bases; bases with no gene match: 5. CDR3 length equals 18 residues. Germline lookup yields CDR1 SGHRS and CDR2 YFSETQ. The chain's CDR3 is CASSSSGLAGGPYNEQFF. Written as DNA, the CDR3 is TGCGCCAGCAGCTCCTCGGGACTAGCGGGAGGGCCCTACAATGAGCAGTTCTTC.

The chain carries TRBV7-9 and TRBJ2-1; TRBD1 matches 9 bases. Germline V gives CDR1 SEHNR, CDR2 FQNEAQ (reference sequence). The V segment lost 5 bases and the J segment 0 bases; nucleotides outside the gene matches: 5. This CDR3 comprises 16 residues. The CDR3 sequence: CASSTWTGVSYNEQFF. In nucleotides, the CDR3 is TGTGCCAGCAGCACCTGGACAGGGGTCTCCTACAATGAGCAGTTCTTC.

V and J are TRBV6-6 and TRBJ1-2, with 7 bases fitting TRBD1. Germline assignment: CDR1 MNHNY and CDR2 SVGAGI (reference sequence). V lost 6 bases and J lost 1; bases outside the gene matches: 8. The CDR3 length is 15 residues. In DNA form, the CDR3 reads TGTGCCAGCAGCCCGACAGGGAGAGTTAACTATGGCTACACCTTC. Protein product: CASSPTGRVNYGYTF.

The rearrangement links TRBV5-4 to TRBJ2-1; D gene unclear. Per germline, CDR1 SGHNT and CDR2 YYREEE (reference sequence). This CDR3 is 14 amino acids long. V lost 2 bases and J lost 1, with 7 bases in between. CDR3 sequence (DNA): TGTGCCAGCAGCTTCGGGCAGTCCTACAATGAGCAGTTCTTC. Translating gives CASSFGQSYNEQFF.